This entry describes one T cell receptor beta chain. Libraries were prepared by immunoSEQ multiplex PCR; TCRdb keeps only in-frame clonotypes and omits some of them. The table has around 80,000 clones, 92% seen once. This entry comes from a study of T cell changes during pregnancy in multiple sclerosis. The V gene lost 4 bases and the J gene lost 6 bases, with 13 bases spanning the gap. The CDR3 is 13 residues long. In germline, CDR1 is SGHRS, CDR2 YFSETQ. The origin of this receptor is a female donor with multiple sclerosis, enrolled in a pregnancy study. Sample: peripheral blood, taken before pregnancy. This chain connects TRBV5-1 to TRBJ1-2; D ambiguous. The CDR3 region has the DNA TGCGCCAGCAGCACCTTTGAGGAAGATGGCTACACCTTC. It translates to CASSTFEEDGYTF.